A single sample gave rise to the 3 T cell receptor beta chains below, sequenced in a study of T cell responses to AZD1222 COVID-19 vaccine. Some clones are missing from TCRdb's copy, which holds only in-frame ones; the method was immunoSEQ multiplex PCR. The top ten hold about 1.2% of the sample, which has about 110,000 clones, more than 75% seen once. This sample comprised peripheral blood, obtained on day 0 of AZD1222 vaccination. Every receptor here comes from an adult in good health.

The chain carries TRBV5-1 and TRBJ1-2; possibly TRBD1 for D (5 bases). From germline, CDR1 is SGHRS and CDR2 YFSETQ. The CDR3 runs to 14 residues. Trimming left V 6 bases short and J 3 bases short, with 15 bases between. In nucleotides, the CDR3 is TGCGCCAGCACCAGGGAGGGCTTGGACTATGGCTACACCTTC. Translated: CASTREGLDYGYTF.

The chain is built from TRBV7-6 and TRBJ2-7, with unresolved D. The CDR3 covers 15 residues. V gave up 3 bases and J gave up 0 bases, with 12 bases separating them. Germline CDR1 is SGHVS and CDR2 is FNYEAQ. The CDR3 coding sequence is TGTGCCAGCAGCTTTTATAGTCACAGCTCCTACGAGCAGTACTTC. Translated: CASSFYSHSSYEQYF.

This CDR3 is CASSPRIVRTGNQPQHF. In DNA, the CDR3 is TGTGCCAGCTCACCAAGGATTGTGAGGACAGGGAATCAGCCCCAGCATTTT. This chain links TRBV18 with TRBJ1-5; 8 bases map to TRBD1. V lost 2 bases, J lost 4 bases, and 10 bases stayed unmatched. CDR3 length: 17 residues. CDR1 and CDR2 from the germline V gene are KGHSH and LQKENI.